The T cell receptor beta chain under discussion was sequenced for a study of regulatory T cells after allogeneic stem cell transplantation (dated by TCRdb to 2016 to 2019). Looking at the study overall: Patients were grouped by whether acute graft-versus-host disease developed within 100 days after stem cell transplantation. CD4+CD25+CD127- regulatory T cells were isolated from patient PBMCs by fluorescence-activated cell sorting. Conventional CD4+ T cells defined as CD4+CD25+/-CD127+ were also sorted and TCR-sequenced for comparison in the study. The regulatory T-cell TCR repertoire after allogeneic stem cell transplantation was compared between patients with and without acute graft-versus-host disease.

Remarks on this clonotype: No antigen is known for it. Nothing much larger sits one base from this clone, and base qualities are not available.

Findings and caveats that apply to the study as a whole: In non-GvHD patients, the top 10 regulatory T-cell clones took up a significantly larger share of the repertoire, which suggests expansion of presumably allo-specific protective clones. A less diverse, more focused regulatory T-cell TCR repertoire was observed in patients without graft-versus-host disease than in patients with the disease. Conventional CD4+ T-cell repertoire diversity did not differ significantly between patients with and without graft-versus-host disease. Because the patient sample size was small, the findings needed validation in a larger cohort. No regulatory T-cell clones were found in all patients, and the number of sorted cells showed no significant correlation with the inverse Simpson index.

Sample time point, as interpreted from the label and publication: 30 days after allogeneic hematopoietic stem cell transplantation. At 30 days after allogeneic hematopoietic stem cell transplantation, peripheral blood mononuclear cells were collected from the patients. The listed sequencing device is Illumina MiSeq. After the RNA was reverse transcribed with the SMARTer RACE cDNA Amplification kit, the TCR beta CDR3 region was amplified. RNA from sorted cells was extracted with the RNeasy Mini Kit. Illumina paired-end sequencing was applied to the TCR beta amplicons. In the authors' own workflow: MiXCR, VDJtools and the tcR R package were used for TCR repertoire analysis. Diversity was quantified with the inverse Simpson index, and clones were binned as rare, small, medium or expanded by repertoire proportion. TCRdb reprocessed the public reads (quality trimming at Q25 with fastp, clone calling with MiXCR) and kept in-frame beta chains. Records with the same CDR3 protein are collapsed into one entry carrying the most frequent genes and DNA. Clone size and V and J calls follow TCRdb, not the original study. This sample gives roughly 4,700 distinct CDR3 sequences in total; roughly 96% of them show up just once. Of the sample, about 40% is held by the ten largest clones.

From a lookup of the germline V gene, CDR1 and CDR2 are SQVTM and ANQGSEA. V drops 4 bases and J drops 11 bases, leaving 17 bases in between. Taken from cysteine to phenylalanine, the CDR3 has 12 residues. Only the CDR3 DNA stays, 36 bases, in frame from base 1. Sequenced here: sorted CD4+ T cells from blood (whether regulatory or conventional is not recorded), sampled 30 days after allogeneic stem cell transplant. The clonotype comes from a human patient who had an allogeneic stem cell transplant, so the T cells may come from the graft donor. The chain was built from TRBV29-1 and TRBJ2-5; the D gene identity is not certain. DNA sequence: TGCAGCGTTGCAAGGCGAGAGAATACGCAGTACTTC. This yields the protein CSVARRENTQYF.